This entry is about one TCR beta chain. What it binds is not known. This entry comes from a study of T cell responses to AZD1222 COVID-19 vaccine. Study-level points and caveats: Among AZD1222 vaccinees, only 5 or 6 were seropositive at baseline. Among vaccine-associated CD4 TCRs, coverage spanned spike, with dominance at 160-218 and 743-854.

Trimming removed 3 bases from V and 0 bases from J, with 5 bases in between. This CDR3 has 13 residues. The germline CDR1 and CDR2 sequences are SQVTM and ANQGSEA. The table came from immunoSEQ multiplex PCR; TCRdb's copy has only in-frame clones and leaves some out. The table lists about 140,000 clones. The sequence came from an adult in good health. The chain uses TRBV29-1 and TRBJ1-4; no firm D call. The sample comprised peripheral blood. In DNA form, the CDR3 reads TGCAGCGTTGATTCCCCAACTAATGAAAAACTGTTTTTT. This sequence encodes CSVDSPTNEKLFF.